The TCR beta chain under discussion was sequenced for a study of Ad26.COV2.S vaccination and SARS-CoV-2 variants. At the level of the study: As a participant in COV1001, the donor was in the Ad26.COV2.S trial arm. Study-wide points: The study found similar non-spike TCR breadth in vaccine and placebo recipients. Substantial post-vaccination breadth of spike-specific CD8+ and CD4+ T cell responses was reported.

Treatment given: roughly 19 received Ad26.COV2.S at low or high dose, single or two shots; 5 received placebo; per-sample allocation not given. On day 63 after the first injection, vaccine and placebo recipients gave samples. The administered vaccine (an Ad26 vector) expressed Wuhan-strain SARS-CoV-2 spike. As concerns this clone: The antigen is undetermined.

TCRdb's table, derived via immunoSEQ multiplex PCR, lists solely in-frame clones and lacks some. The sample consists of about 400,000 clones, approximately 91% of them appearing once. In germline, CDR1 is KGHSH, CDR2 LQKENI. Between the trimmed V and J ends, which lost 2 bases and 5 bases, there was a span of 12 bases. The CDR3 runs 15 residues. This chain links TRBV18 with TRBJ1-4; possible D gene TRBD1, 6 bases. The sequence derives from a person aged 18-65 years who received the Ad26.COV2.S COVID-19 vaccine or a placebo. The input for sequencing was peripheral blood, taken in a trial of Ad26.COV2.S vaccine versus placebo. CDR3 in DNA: TGTGCCAGCTCACCATCGGGGGCTGACAATGAAAAACTGTTTTTT. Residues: CASSPSGADNEKLFF.